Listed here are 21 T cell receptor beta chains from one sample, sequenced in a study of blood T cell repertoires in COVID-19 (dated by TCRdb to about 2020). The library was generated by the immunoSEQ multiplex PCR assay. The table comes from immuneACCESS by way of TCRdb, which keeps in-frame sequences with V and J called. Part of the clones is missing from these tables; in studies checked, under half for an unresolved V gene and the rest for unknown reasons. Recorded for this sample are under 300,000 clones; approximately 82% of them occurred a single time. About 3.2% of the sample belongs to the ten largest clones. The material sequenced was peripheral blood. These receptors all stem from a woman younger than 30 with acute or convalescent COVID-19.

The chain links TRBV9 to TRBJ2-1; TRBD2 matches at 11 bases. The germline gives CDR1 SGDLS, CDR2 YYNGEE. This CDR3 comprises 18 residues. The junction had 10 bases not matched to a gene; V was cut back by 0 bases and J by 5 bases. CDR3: CASSVAHTSGSRDNEQFF. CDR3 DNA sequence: TGTGCCAGCAGCGTAGCTCACACTAGCGGGAGCAGAGACAATGAGCAGTTCTTC.

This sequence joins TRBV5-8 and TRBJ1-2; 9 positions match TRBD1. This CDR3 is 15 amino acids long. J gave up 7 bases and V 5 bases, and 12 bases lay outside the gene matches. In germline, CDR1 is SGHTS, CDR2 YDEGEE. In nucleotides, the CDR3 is TGTGCCAGCAGATTACCGGGACAGGGTGGTGGTGGCTACACCTTC. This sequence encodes CASRLPGQGGGGYTF. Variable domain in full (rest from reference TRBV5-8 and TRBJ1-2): EAGVTQSPTHLIKTRGQQATLRCSPISGHTSVYWYQQALGLGLQFLLWYDEGEERNRGNFPPRFSGRQFPNYSSELNVNALELEDSALYLCASRLPGQGGGGYTFGSGTRLTVV.

The CDR3 bases are TGTGCCAGCAGTCGGACTAGCGGGAGGGCCTCTCGGGACGAGCAGTACTTC. It is translated as CASSRTSGRASRDEQYF. The chain uses TRBV6-6 and TRBJ2-7; 15 bases are a match to TRBD2. Per the germline V gene, CDR1 is MNHNY and CDR2 is SVGAGI (reference sequence). The CDR3 covers 17 residues. V was clipped by 5 bases and J by 5 bases; unmatched bases: 10.

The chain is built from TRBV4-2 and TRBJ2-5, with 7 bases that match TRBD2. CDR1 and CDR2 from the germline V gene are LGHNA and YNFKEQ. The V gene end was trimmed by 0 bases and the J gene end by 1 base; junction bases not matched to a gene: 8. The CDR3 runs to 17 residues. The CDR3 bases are TGTGCCAGCAGCCAAGATGGGCCTAGCGGAGCCCAAGAGACCCAGTACTTC. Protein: CASSQDGPSGAQETQYF.

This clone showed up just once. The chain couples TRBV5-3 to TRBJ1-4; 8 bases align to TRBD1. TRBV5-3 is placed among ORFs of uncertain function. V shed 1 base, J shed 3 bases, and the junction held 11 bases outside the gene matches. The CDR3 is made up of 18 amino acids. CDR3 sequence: CARSLSVTGTGPNEKLFF. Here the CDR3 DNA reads TGTGCCAGAAGCTTGTCAGTAACGGGGACAGGCCCTAATGAAAAACTGTTTTTT.

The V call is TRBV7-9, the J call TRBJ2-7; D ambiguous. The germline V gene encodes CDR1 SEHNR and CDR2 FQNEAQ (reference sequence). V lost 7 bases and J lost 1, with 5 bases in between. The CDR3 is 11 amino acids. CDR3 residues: CASTPSYEQYF. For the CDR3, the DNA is TGTGCCAGCACTCCATCCTACGAGCAGTACTTC.

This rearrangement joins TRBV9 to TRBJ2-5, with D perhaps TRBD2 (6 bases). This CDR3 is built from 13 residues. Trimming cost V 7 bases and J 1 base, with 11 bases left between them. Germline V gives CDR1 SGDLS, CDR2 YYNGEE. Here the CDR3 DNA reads TGTGCCAGCGGCCGGGACTCCCAAGAGACCCAGTACTTC. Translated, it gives CASGRDSQETQYF.

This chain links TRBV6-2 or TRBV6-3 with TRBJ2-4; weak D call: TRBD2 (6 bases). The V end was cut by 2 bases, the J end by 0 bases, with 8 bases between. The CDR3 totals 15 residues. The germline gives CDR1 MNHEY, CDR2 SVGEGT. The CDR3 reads CASSYGGLAKNIQYF. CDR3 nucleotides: TGTGCCAGCAGTTACGGGGGACTAGCCAAAAACATTCAGTACTTC.

The CDR3 here is CASSPQGNSPLHF. The DNA of the CDR3 is TGCGCCAGCAGTCCCCAGGGAAATTCACCCCTCCACTTT. The chain combines TRBV10-1 with TRBJ1-6, with D perhaps TRBD1 (5 bases). The CDR3 contains 13 residues. The germline V and J ends were trimmed by 5 bases and 7 bases, with 9 bases remaining between them. The germline V gene encodes CDR1 WNHNN and CDR2 SYGVQD (reference sequence).

The CDR3 DNA sequence: TGCGCCAGCAGGGGAACAGGGGGTTTATATGGCTACACCTTC. This translates into CASRGTGGLYGYTF. V usage is TRBV5-1 and J usage is TRBJ1-2; TRBD1 matches 8 bases. CDR1 is SGHRS, CDR2 YFSETQ, per germline. V gave up 5 bases and J gave up 5 bases; unmatched junction bases: 8. The CDR3 covers 14 residues.

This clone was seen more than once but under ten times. The CDR3 region is CASSYLDRTRQETQYF. The CDR3 nucleotides read TGTGCCAGCAGTTACCTGGACAGGACTCGCCAAGAGACCCAGTACTTC. The chain links TRBV6-7 to TRBJ2-5; 7 bases align to TRBD1. TRBV6-7 is assigned to the ORF class and has an uncertain function. The CDR3 loop spans 16 amino acids. Trimming took 2 bases from V and 1 from J; bases not matched to a gene: 7.

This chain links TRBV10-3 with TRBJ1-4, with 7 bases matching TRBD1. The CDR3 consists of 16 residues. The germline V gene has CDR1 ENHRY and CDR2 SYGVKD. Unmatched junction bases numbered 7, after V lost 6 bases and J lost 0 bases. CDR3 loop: CAISDRETATNEKLFF. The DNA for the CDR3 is TGTGCCATCAGCGACAGGGAAACTGCAACTAATGAAAAACTGTTTTTT.

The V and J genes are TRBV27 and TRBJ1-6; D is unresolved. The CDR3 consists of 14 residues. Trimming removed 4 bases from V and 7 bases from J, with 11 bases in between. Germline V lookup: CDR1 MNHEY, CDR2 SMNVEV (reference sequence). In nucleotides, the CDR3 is TGTGCCAGCAGTTCGCCAACATCAAATTCACCCCTCCACTTT. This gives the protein CASSSPTSNSPLHF.

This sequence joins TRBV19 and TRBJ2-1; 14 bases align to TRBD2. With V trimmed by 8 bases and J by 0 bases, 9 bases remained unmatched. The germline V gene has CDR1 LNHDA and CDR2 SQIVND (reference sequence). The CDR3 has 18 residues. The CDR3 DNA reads TGTGCCAGTTCGAGACTAGCGGGAGGGCCCAGCTCCTACAATGAGCAGTTCTTC. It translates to CASSRLAGGPSSYNEQFF.

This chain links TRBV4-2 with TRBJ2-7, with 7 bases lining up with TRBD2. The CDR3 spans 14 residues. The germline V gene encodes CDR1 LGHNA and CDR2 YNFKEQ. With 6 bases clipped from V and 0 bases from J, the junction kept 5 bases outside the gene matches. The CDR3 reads CASRSGGGSYEQYF. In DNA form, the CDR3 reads TGTGCCAGCAGGTCTGGCGGGGGCTCCTACGAGCAGTACTTC.

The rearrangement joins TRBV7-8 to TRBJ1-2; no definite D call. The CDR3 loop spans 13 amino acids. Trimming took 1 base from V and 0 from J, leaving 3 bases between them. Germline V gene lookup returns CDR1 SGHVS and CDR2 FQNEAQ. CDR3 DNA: TGTGCCAGCAGCTTAGGGCCTAACTATGGCTACACCTTC. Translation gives CASSLGPNYGYTF.

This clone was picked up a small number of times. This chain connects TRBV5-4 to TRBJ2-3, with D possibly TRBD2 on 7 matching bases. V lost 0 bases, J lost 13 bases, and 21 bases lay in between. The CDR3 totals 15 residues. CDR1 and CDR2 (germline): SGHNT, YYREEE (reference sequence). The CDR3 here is CASSLVQGRGLEKYF. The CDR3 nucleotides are TGTGCCAGCAGCTTGGTGCAGGGGCGAGGACTAGAAAAGTATTTT.

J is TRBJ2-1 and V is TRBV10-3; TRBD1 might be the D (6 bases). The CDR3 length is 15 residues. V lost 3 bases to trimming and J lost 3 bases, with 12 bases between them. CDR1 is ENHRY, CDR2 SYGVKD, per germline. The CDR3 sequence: CAISDFGTLYNEQFF. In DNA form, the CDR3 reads TGTGCCATCAGTGATTTCGGGACACTCTACAATGAGCAGTTCTTC.

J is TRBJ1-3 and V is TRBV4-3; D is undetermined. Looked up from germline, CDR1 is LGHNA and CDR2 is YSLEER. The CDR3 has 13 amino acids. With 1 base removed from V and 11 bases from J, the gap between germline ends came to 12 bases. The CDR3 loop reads CASSQVEGSAIYF. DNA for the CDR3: TGCGCCAGCAGCCAAGTCGAGGGCAGTGCCATATATTTT.

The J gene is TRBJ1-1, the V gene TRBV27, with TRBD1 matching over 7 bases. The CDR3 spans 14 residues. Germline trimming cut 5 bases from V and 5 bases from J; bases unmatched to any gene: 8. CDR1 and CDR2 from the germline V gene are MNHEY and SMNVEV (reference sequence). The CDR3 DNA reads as TGTGCCAGCAGTGTGACAGGGTATGGAACTGAAGCTTTCTTT. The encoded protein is CASSVTGYGTEAFF.

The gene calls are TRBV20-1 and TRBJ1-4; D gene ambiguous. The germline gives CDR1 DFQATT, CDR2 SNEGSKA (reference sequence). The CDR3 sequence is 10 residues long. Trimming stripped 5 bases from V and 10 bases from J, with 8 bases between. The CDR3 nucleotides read TGCAGTGCTGTCAGAGGAAAACTGTTTTTT. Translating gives CSAVRGKLFF.